The 16 T cell receptor beta chains given below trace back to one sample, sequenced in a study of T cells in women clearing cervical HPV infection. Sequencing was performed with immunoSEQ multiplex PCR; in TCRdb, only in-frame clones are kept and a portion is missing. The sample table sets out 30,000 to 35,000 clones. The sample consisted of blood buffy coat. The origin of the receptors is a woman aged 18 to 75 with a cervical HPV16 infection that either progressed to CIN3+ or cleared (not recorded which).

In regard to this clone: The CDR3 goes on 3 residues after the read ends, and that part is filled in from the germline J gene. This chain connects TRBV19 to TRBJ2-1; the match to TRBD2 covers 10 bases. Per the germline V gene, CDR1 is LNHDA and CDR2 is SQIVND (reference sequence). There are 18 residues in the CDR3. V was clipped by 2 bases and J by 0 bases; unmatched bases: 7. CDR3 DNA, as far as it was read: TGTGCCAGTAGTATACTAGCGGGGGCTCCTAGCTCCTACAATGAG. Translation gives CASSILAGAPSSYNE. The entire CDR3 is CASSILAGAPSSYNEQFF. Supplemented by reference TRBV19 and TRBJ2-1, the full variable domain reads DGGITQSPKYLFRKEGQNVTLSCEQNLNHDAMYWYRQDPGQGLRLIYYSQIVNDFQKGDIAEGYSVSREKKESFPLTVTSAQKNPTAFYLCASSILAGAPSSYNEQFFGPGTRLTVL.

A word on this clone: The read ends 3 residues before the CDR3 terminus; that terminus is restored from the germline J gene. V gene TRBV19 combines with J gene TRBJ2-7, with 11 positions matching TRBD1. J lost 6 bases, V lost 4 bases, and 11 bases had no gene match. Germline V lookup: CDR1 LNHDA, CDR2 SQIVND (reference sequence). The CDR3 has 16 residues. This chain's CDR3 is CASSRGSGTGGREQYF. The sequenced CDR3 bases are TGTGCCAGTAGTAGGGGGTCGGGGACAGGGGGACGCGAG. Variable domain in full (rest from reference TRBV19 and TRBJ2-7): DGGITQSPKYLFRKEGQNVTLSCEQNLNHDAMYWYRQDPGQGLRLIYYSQIVNDFQKGDIAEGYSVSREKKESFPLTVTSAQKNPTAFYLCASSRGSGTGGREQYFGPGTRLTVT.

In regard to this clone: Read coverage stops 3 residues before the CDR3 terminus; the germline J gene supplies the remainder. V and J are TRBV12-3 or TRBV12-4 and TRBJ2-2; D gene uncertain. This CDR3 has 15 amino acids. The V gene lost 3 bases and the J gene lost 1 base, with 9 bases spanning the gap. This CDR3 is CASSFSGVNTGELFF. Incomplete CDR3 DNA: TGTGCCAGCAGTTTCTCCGGTGTGAACACCGGGGAG.

With regard to this clone: The read ends 3 residues shy of where the CDR3 ends; the end is completed using the germline J gene. The chain is built from TRBV5-3 and TRBJ2-7; 9 nucleotides agree with TRBD1. TRBV5-3 is an ORF for which the function is uncertain. J lost 3 bases, V lost 4 bases, and 8 bases had no gene match. This CDR3 is 15 amino acids long. CDR3 amino acids: CARSPGQGGSYEQYF. CDR3 DNA (partial): TGTGCCAGAAGCCCGGGACAGGGCGGGAGCTACGAG.

In the case of this clone: The read ends 3 residues shy of where the CDR3 ends; the end is completed using the germline J gene. V is TRBV5-5 and J is TRBJ1-4; no clear D. There are 15 residues in the CDR3. The ends were cut back, 5 bases at V and 4 bases at J, with 15 bases in the middle. The germline CDR1 and CDR2 sequences are SGHKS and YYEKEE (reference sequence). The CDR3 DNA, read in part, is TGTGCCAGCAGGGAGACCGGACTCCGTAATGAAAAA. This encodes CASRETGLRNEK. The entire CDR3 protein is CASRETGLRNEKLFF.

Of note for this clone: The read ends 3 residues shy of where the CDR3 ends; the end is completed using the germline J gene. The V call is TRBV12-5, the J call TRBJ2-5, with 8 bases fitting TRBD2. The CDR3 has 14 amino acids. V trimming: 4 bases; J trimming: 6 bases; junction bases outside the gene matches: 7. The V gene's germline CDR1 is LGHNT and CDR2 FRNRAP. The CDR3 region is CASGSEGGGKTQYF. The sequenced part of the CDR3 DNA is TGTGCTAGTGGTTCCGAGGGCGGGGGGAAGACC.

The CDR3 bases that were read are TGCAGTGCTAGAGAAGGGGGTAATTCACCC. Translation gives CSAREGGNSP. The whole CDR3 protein reads CSAREGGNSPLHF. The chain has TRBV20-1 and TRBJ1-6; a weak D match, TRBD1 (6 bases). The DNA ends 3 residues before the CDR3 does, and the rest of the CDR3 is filled in from the germline J gene. From germline, CDR1 is DFQATT and CDR2 SNEGSKA (reference sequence). The CDR3 runs 13 residues. The V gene lost 0 bases and the J gene lost 6 bases, with 6 bases spanning the gap.

To note about this clone: The read terminates 3 residues before the CDR3 end, so the remaining end is supplied by the germline J gene. This chain connects TRBV6-1 to TRBJ2-7; TRBD1 aligns across 7 bases. The trim removed 0 bases at V and 0 bases at J, leaving 5 bases unmatched. The CDR3 runs to 16 residues. Germline V gene sequence: CDR1 MNHNS, CDR2 SASEGT. CDR3 residues: CASSEAAWDSSYEQYF. The DNA read from the CDR3 is TGTGCCAGCAGTGAAGCGGCATGGGACAGCTCCTACGAG.

About this clone itself: The sequence runs out 3 residues before the end of the CDR3; the remainder is reconstructed from the germline J gene. The V gene is TRBV7-9, the J gene TRBJ2-4; weak D call: TRBD2 (5 bases). Germline loops: CDR1 SEHNR, CDR2 FQNEAQ (reference sequence). This CDR3 region has 11 residues. The CDR3 sequence: CASPGLDGQYF. The CDR3 DNA, read in part, is TGTGCCAGCCCGGGGTTAGACGGT.

In regard to this clone: Read sequence stops 3 residues before the CDR3 end, and the germline J gene provides the missing end. The rearrangement uses TRBV7-3 and TRBJ1-1, with D unclear. V dropped 1 base and J dropped 1 base, with 10 bases sitting between them. Looked up from germline, CDR1 is SGHTA and CDR2 is FQGTGA. This CDR3 spans 15 amino acids. Here the CDR3 reads CASSLSFGWNTEAFF. CDR3 DNA (partial): TGTGCCAGCAGCTTAAGTTTCGGTTGGAACACTGAA.

In the case of this clone: The missing CDR3 end, 3 residues past where the read stops, is filled in from the germline J gene. The V gene is TRBV20-1, the J gene TRBJ1-2; 7 bases are shared with TRBD1. This CDR3 has 13 residues. Trimming cost V 6 bases and J 5 bases; bases outside gene matches: 9. Germline V lookup: CDR1 DFQATT, CDR2 SNEGSKA (reference sequence). This chain's CDR3 is CSAETGTWYGYTF. CDR3 DNA (partial): TGCAGTGCAGAGACAGGGACCTGGTATGGC.

About this clone itself: The read gets to within 3 residues of the CDR3 end, and the germline J gene fills in the rest. This chain connects TRBV30 to TRBJ1-5; tentative D call: TRBD1 (5 bases). The V end was cut by 2 bases, the J end by 6 bases, with 20 bases between. The CDR3 extends over 16 amino acids. Germline CDR1 is GTSNPN and CDR2 is SVGIG (reference sequence). This CDR3 reads CAWSFPGPGTGQPQHF. The sequenced part of the CDR3 DNA is TGTGCCTGGAGTTTCCCCGGACCGGGAACAGGTCAGCCC.

Note on this clone: The read halts 3 residues ahead of the CDR3 end, with the missing end drawn from the germline J gene. This chain uses TRBV5-1 with TRBJ1-5; D is possibly TRBD1 (5 bases). This CDR3 is built from 15 residues. CDR1 is SGHRS, CDR2 YFSETQ, per germline. V shed 4 bases and J shed 2 bases, with 13 bases lying between them. CDR3 DNA, as far as it was read: TGCGCCAGCAGCCAGGGAGGGGAAGGCAATCAGCCC. Its protein product is CASSQGGEGNQP. The entire CDR3 is CASSQGGEGNQPQHF.

Note on this clone: The DNA ends 3 residues before the CDR3 does, and the rest of the CDR3 is filled in from the germline J gene. The rearrangement joins TRBV5-1 to TRBJ1-4; D is perhaps TRBD1 (5 bases). The CDR3 covers 14 residues. Trimming removed 0 bases from V and 8 bases from J, with 11 bases in between. Germline CDR1 is SGHRS and CDR2 is YFSETQ. CDR3 loop: CASSLGRGREKLFF. The CDR3 bases that were read are TGCGCCAGCAGCTTGGGGAGGGGCAGGGAAAAA.

Regarding this clone: The CDR3 goes on 3 residues after the read ends, and that part is filled in from the germline J gene. This rearrangement joins TRBV20-1 to TRBJ2-1; 7 bases agree with TRBD1. V shed 2 bases, J shed 6 bases, and the junction held 7 bases outside the gene matches. There are 14 residues in the CDR3. Germline CDR1 DFQATT, CDR2 SNEGSKA (reference sequence). This chain's CDR3 is CSARKRTGINEQFF. CDR3 DNA (partial): TGCAGTGCTAGAAAAAGGACAGGAATCAATGAG.

Concerning this clone itself: The DNA ends 3 residues before the CDR3 does, and the rest of the CDR3 is filled in from the germline J gene. Additional DNA sequences in this sample encode the identical CDR3. V gene TRBV20-1 combines with J gene TRBJ2-7; a weak D match, TRBD1 (6 bases). The CDR3 covers 13 residues. V was cut by 5 bases and J by 2 bases, with 13 bases left in between. Looked up from germline, CDR1 is DFQATT and CDR2 is SNEGSKA (reference sequence). The CDR3 bases that were read are TGCAGTGCTCCCAGAGGGGGACCCTACGAG. Translation: CSAPRGGPYE. The full CDR3 sequence reads CSAPRGGPYEQYF.